This T cell receptor (beta chain) was identified during a study of T cells in Graves' hyperthyroidism and ophthalmopathy. Amplification targeted TCR beta CDR3 regions from RNA transcripts. With the HTBI primer set, the TCR CDR3 went through a first round of RT-PCR. TCRdb passed the multiplex PCR reads through MiXCR, listing each CDR3 protein once. The table shows under 650,000 distinct CDR3 sequences, with roughly 17% occurring only once. These patients, aged 18 to 65, had recently diagnosed hyperthyroidism lasting under 2 months. Lactation, pregnancy, other autoimmune disease or uncontrolled infection led to exclusion of patients. More than 8.5 ml of fresh peripheral blood supplied the PBMCs. Study findings and constraints: Blood also contained most expanded thyroid clonotypes above 0.001.

This clonotype was observed a handful of times. The antigen remains unidentified. This CDR3 has 13 amino acids. Germline V gene sequence: CDR1 SGHNT, CDR2 YENEEA. The V gene lost 1 base and the J gene lost 7 bases, with 5 bases spanning the gap. The chain carries TRBV11-3 and TRBJ1-6; D call uncertain. The TCR comes from a woman in her twenties or thirties with Graves' hyperthyroidism. Source material: blood. This CDR3 is CASSLGANSPLHF. In nucleotides, the CDR3 is TGTGCCAGCAGCTTAGGTGCGAATTCACCCCTCCACTTT.